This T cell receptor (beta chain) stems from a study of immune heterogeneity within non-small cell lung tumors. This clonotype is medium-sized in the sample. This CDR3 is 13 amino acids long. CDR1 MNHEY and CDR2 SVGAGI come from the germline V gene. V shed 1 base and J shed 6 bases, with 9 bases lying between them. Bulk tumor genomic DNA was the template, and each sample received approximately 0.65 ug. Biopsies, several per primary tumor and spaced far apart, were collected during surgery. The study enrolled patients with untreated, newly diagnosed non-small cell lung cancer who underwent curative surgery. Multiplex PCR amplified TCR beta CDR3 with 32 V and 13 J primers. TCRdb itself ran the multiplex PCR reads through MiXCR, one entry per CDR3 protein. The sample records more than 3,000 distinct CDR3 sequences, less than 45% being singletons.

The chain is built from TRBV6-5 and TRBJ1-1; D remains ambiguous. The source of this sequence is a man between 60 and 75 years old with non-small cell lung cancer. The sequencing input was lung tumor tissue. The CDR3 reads CASSYLWKAEAFF. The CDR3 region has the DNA TGTGCCAGCAGTTACTTATGGAAAGCTGAAGCTTTCTTT.